These 29 T cell receptor beta chains share one sample of origin, sequenced in a study of blood T cell repertoires in COVID-19. The method was immunoSEQ multiplex PCR; TCRdb's version includes in-frame clones alone and lacks a portion of them. The sample lists some 360,000 clones; 88% were seen once. Material for sequencing was PBMCs or T cells enriched from blood (not recorded which). The receptors were gathered from a woman aged 25 to 45 who had been exposed to COVID-19.

This chain links TRBV27 with TRBJ2-7, with 12 nucleotides matching TRBD2. V shed 3 bases and J 6 bases; nucleotides not matched to a gene: 6. There are 15 residues in the CDR3. Germline V CDR1 and CDR2: MNHEY, SMNVEV (reference sequence). The CDR3 reads CASSFLAGGPREQYF. For the CDR3, the DNA is TGTGCCAGCAGTTTTCTAGCGGGAGGGCCTCGCGAGCAGTACTTC.

This clone was observed once. The chain uses TRBV24-1 and TRBJ2-1, with 11 positions matching TRBD2. CDR3 size: 16 residues. V lost 5 bases to trimming and J lost 7 bases; unmatched junction nucleotides: 9. Germline CDR1 is KGHDR and CDR2 is SFDVKD. CDR3 residues: CATSALTSGELNEQFF. The CDR3 region has the DNA TGTGCCACCAGTGCCCTGACTAGCGGGGAACTAAATGAGCAGTTCTTC.

The chain uses TRBV5-1 and TRBJ1-4; 7 bases map to TRBD1. The J segment lost 8 bases and the V segment lost 3 bases, leaving 16 bases of the junction unmatched. CDR3 length: 17 residues. From germline, CDR1 is SGHRS and CDR2 YFSETQ. CDR3 sequence: CASSSAGFGTRGEKLFF. CDR3 nucleotides: TGCGCCAGCAGCTCCGCCGGGTTTGGCACCAGGGGGGAAAAACTGTTTTTT.

V is TRBV18 and J is TRBJ2-5, with 9 bases lining up with TRBD1. The V gene end was trimmed by 3 bases and the J gene end by 4 bases; junction bases not matched to a gene: 6. The CDR3 covers 15 residues. Germline CDR1 reads KGHSH; CDR2 reads LQKENI. The CDR3 nucleotides are TGTGCCAGCTCACCGCCCACAGGGGGCCGAGAGACCCAGTACTTC. It yields the protein CASSPPTGGRETQYF.

The V gene is TRBV12-5, the J gene TRBJ2-1; a weak D match, TRBD2 (6 bases). Germline V gene data show CDR1 as LGHNT and CDR2 as FRNRAP. V lost 5 bases and J 9 bases, leaving 17 bases between the germline ends. The CDR3 loop spans 14 amino acids. In DNA, the CDR3 is TGTGCTAGTGGTCACTCGGCCCTAGCGAGTGAGCAGTTCTTC. Its protein product is CASGHSALASEQFF.

The chain combines TRBV10-1 with TRBJ1-2; 7 bases are shared with TRBD1. The V gene's germline CDR1 is WNHNN and CDR2 SYGVQD (reference sequence). Unmatched junction bases numbered 5, after V lost 6 bases and J lost 7 bases. The CDR3 extends over 12 amino acids. CDR3 loop: CASRDRSAGYTF. Written as DNA, the CDR3 is TGCGCCAGCAGGGACAGGTCTGCTGGCTACACCTTC.

CDR3 in amino acids: CASSLRVVTDTQYF. The CDR3 DNA follows: TGCGCCAGCAGCTTGCGAGTAGTAACAGATACGCAGTATTTT. The rearrangement uses TRBV5-1 and TRBJ2-3; D remains unclear. The CDR3 has 14 amino acids. From germline, CDR1 is SGHRS and CDR2 YFSETQ. V lost 1 base and J 3 bases, leaving 9 bases between the germline ends.

The chain has TRBV19 and TRBJ2-7; 10 bases fit TRBD1. J was trimmed by 2 bases and V by 3 bases; bases with no gene match: 4. Germline V gives CDR1 LNHDA, CDR2 SQIVND (reference sequence). CDR3 size: 15 residues. For the CDR3, the DNA is TGTGCCAGTAGTATTTCTGGACAGGGGGCCTACGAGCAGTACTTC. Its protein product is CASSISGQGAYEQYF. Full variable domain (missing parts from reference TRBV19 and TRBJ2-7): DGGITQSPKYLFRKEGQNVTLSCEQNLNHDAMYWYRQDPGQGLRLIYYSQIVNDFQKGDIAEGYSVSREKKESFPLTVTSAQKNPTAFYLCASSISGQGAYEQYFGPGTRLTVT.

V gene TRBV6-5 combines with J gene TRBJ1-3; unclear D gene. CDR3 size: 13 residues. V dropped 8 bases and J dropped 3 bases, with 11 bases sitting between them. Germline V lookup: CDR1 MNHEY, CDR2 SVGAGI. CDR3 DNA sequence: TGTGCCAGCTCCTTCGGTCTTGGAAACACCATATATTTT. It yields the protein CASSFGLGNTIYF.

This clone has only a few counts. The J gene is TRBJ2-3, the V gene TRBV5-6; D is possibly TRBD2 (7 bases). The CDR3 length is 16 residues. Germline V lookup: CDR1 SGHDT, CDR2 YYEEEE. V shed 2 bases and J shed 4 bases, with 17 bases lying between them. In nucleotides, the CDR3 is TGTGCCAGCAGCTTAAGGGGGGGGCAGAGGGCAGATACGCAGTATTTT. Protein: CASSLRGGQRADTQYF.

The rearrangement joins TRBV28 to TRBJ1-5; 7 nucleotides line up with TRBD1. With V trimmed by 6 bases and J by 5 bases, 13 bases remained unmatched. The CDR3 has 16 residues. The germline V gene has CDR1 MDHEN and CDR2 SYDVKM. The CDR3 coding sequence is TGTGCCAGCAGCAGGGGGGCCAGGGGAGGTGATCAGCCCCAGCATTTT. Translation: CASSRGARGGDQPQHF. Combining the CDR3 with reference TRBV28 and TRBJ1-5 gives the whole variable domain DVKVTQSSRYLVKRTGEKVFLECVQDMDHENMFWYRQDPGLGLRLIYFSYDVKMKEKGDIPEGYSVSREKKERFSLILESASTNQTSMYLCASSRGARGGDQPQHFGDGTRLSIL.

The genes are TRBV19 and TRBJ2-1, with 7 bases aligning to TRBD1. This CDR3 is 16 amino acids long. Germline loops: CDR1 LNHDA, CDR2 SQIVND (reference sequence). The V segment lost 3 bases and the J segment 1 base; nucleotides outside the gene matches: 6. The CDR3 DNA sequence: TGTGCCAGTAGTATTTGGGGGACAGAATCCTACAATGAGCAGTTCTTC. Translated: CASSIWGTESYNEQFF.

J is TRBJ2-1 and V is TRBV5-4; 9 positions match TRBD2. CDR1 and CDR2 (germline): SGHNT, YYREEE (reference sequence). The trim removed 4 bases at V and 3 bases at J, leaving 8 bases unmatched. The CDR3 runs to 16 residues. CDR3 bases: TGTGCCAGCAGCCATCCGGGGCGGGAGGGCTACAATGAGCAGTTCTTC. As protein: CASSHPGREGYNEQFF.

V usage is TRBV7-3 and J usage is TRBJ2-5; TRBD1 is a possible D gene (6 bases). The V and J ends lost 5 bases and 2 bases respectively, with 12 bases between them. Germline CDR1 reads SGHTA; CDR2 reads FQGTGA. The CDR3 has 14 residues. CDR3 sequence: CASSPGHLQETQYF. CDR3 DNA sequence: TGTGCCAGCAGCCCGGGACACCTACAAGAGACCCAGTACTTC. The entire variable domain, with the rest obtained from reference TRBV7-3 and TRBJ2-5, is as follows: GAGVSQTPSNKVTEKGKYVELRCDPISGHTALYWYRQSLGQGPEFLIYFQGTGAADDSGLPNDRFFAVRPEGSVSTLKIQRTERGDSAVYLCASSPGHLQETQYFGPGTRLLVL.

For the CDR3, the DNA is TGTGCCAGCAGCTTATACGGGAATGAAAAACTGTTTTTT. Amino acid sequence: CASSLYGNEKLFF. V gene TRBV11-3 combines with J gene TRBJ1-4; D gene unclear. The CDR3 is made up of 13 amino acids. CDR1 and CDR2 from the germline V gene are SGHNT and YENEEA. Trimming removed 2 bases at V and 5 bases at J, with 6 bases between.

The J gene is TRBJ2-6, the V gene TRBV21-1; TRBD2 is the table's D call, not checked against the DNA. TRBV21-1 is a listed pseudogene. The CDR3 length is 16 residues. This CDR3 reads CASSKGVSSGANVLTF. DNA for the CDR3: TGTGCCAGCAGCAAAGGTGTGAGCTCTGGGGCCAACGTCCTGACTTTC.

This chain uses TRBV18 with TRBJ1-1; no clear D gene. There are 15 residues in the CDR3. V lost 0 bases to trimming and J lost 0 bases, with 8 bases between them. CDR1 and CDR2 (germline): KGHSH, LQKENI. The CDR3 loop reads CASSPPSIMNTEAFF. Written as DNA, the CDR3 is TGTGCCAGCTCACCACCTTCAATCATGAACACTGAAGCTTTCTTT.

This chain joins TRBV9 and TRBJ2-5; D possibly corresponds to TRBD1 (6 bases). Deletions cut 0 bases from V and 1 base from J, with 13 bases between. The CDR3 consists of 16 residues. The germline gives CDR1 SGDLS, CDR2 YYNGEE. CDR3 in amino acids: CASSVGAGDLQETQYF. CDR3 sequence (DNA): TGTGCCAGCAGCGTAGGGGCAGGGGACCTCCAAGAGACCCAGTACTTC.

The chain links TRBV7-9 to TRBJ2-2, with TRBD2 as a possible D gene (6 bases). The V end was cut by 1 base, the J end by 1 base, with 10 bases between. Germline values: CDR1 SEHNR, CDR2 FQNEAQ (reference sequence). The CDR3 consists of 16 residues. In nucleotides, the CDR3 is TGTGCCAGCAGCTTAGGCCCGGGAGTGAACACCGGGGAGCTGTTTTTT. Protein sequence: CASSLGPGVNTGELFF.

The chain couples TRBV28 to TRBJ2-7; 8 bases map to TRBD2. Germline CDR1 and CDR2: MDHEN and SYDVKM. The CDR3 consists of 18 residues. The J segment lost 0 bases and the V segment lost 11 bases, leaving 21 bases of the junction unmatched. The CDR3: CAPRDWTIAGKSSYEQYF. The CDR3 DNA reads as TGTGCCCCCAGGGACTGGACTATAGCGGGAAAGAGCTCCTACGAGCAGTACTTC.

The genes are TRBV6-2 or TRBV6-3 and TRBJ2-6, with D tentatively TRBD2 (5 bases). The germline gives CDR1 MNHEY, CDR2 SVGEGT. The length of the CDR3 is 15 residues. The V gene lost 2 bases and the J gene lost 0 bases, with 5 bases spanning the gap. CDR3 sequence reads: CASSYGGSGANVLTF. Here the CDR3 DNA reads TGTGCCAGCAGTTACGGAGGCTCTGGGGCCAACGTCCTGACTTTC.

The V and J genes are TRBV5-1 and TRBJ2-1; D may be TRBD1 (5 bases). Germline V CDR1 and CDR2: SGHRS, YFSETQ. There are 16 residues in the CDR3. V gave up 4 bases and J gave up 0 bases, with 14 bases separating them. The CDR3 DNA reads as TGCGCCAGCAGCCCCTTAGGGGTGGCCTCCTACAATGAGCAGTTCTTC. Its translation: CASSPLGVASYNEQFF.

The table lists this clone with a count of one. The V and J genes are TRBV7-9 and TRBJ2-5; a weak D match, TRBD1 (6 bases). V dropped 4 bases and J dropped 1 base, with 10 bases sitting between them. The CDR3 is made up of 14 amino acids. The germline gives CDR1 SEHNR, CDR2 FQNEAQ (reference sequence). The CDR3 protein is CASSYGQTQETQYF. In nucleotides, the CDR3 is TGTGCCAGCAGCTACGGACAGACCCAAGAGACCCAGTACTTC.

This chain joins TRBV11-3 and TRBJ1-2, with 9 bases matching TRBD1. Germline V gene lookup returns CDR1 SGHNT and CDR2 YENEEA. CDR3 length: 14 residues. V dropped 5 bases and J dropped 4; count of bases not matched to a gene: 5. CDR3 sequence (DNA): TGTGCCAGCAGCAAGGACAGGGGCGCCTATGGCTACACCTTC. It encodes CASSKDRGAYGYTF.

This chain joins TRBV19 and TRBJ1-4; no reliable D call. The CDR3 covers 13 residues. Germline V gene lookup returns CDR1 LNHDA and CDR2 SQIVND (reference sequence). The germline V and J ends were trimmed by 5 bases and 8 bases, with 12 bases remaining between them. DNA for the CDR3: TGTGCCAGTAGTTCGGGGAGAGACGAAAAACTGTTTTTT. Translating gives CASSSGRDEKLFF.

The J gene is TRBJ2-1, the V gene TRBV18, with 7 bases fitting TRBD2. The CDR3 sequence is 14 residues long. CDR1 is KGHSH, CDR2 LQKENI, per germline. Trimming cost V 3 bases and J 2 bases; bases outside gene matches: 1. The CDR3 loop is CASSPLAAYNEQFF. CDR3 nucleotide sequence: TGTGCCAGCTCACCGCTAGCGGCCTACAATGAGCAGTTCTTC.

The rearrangement links TRBV11-2 to TRBJ2-7; a possible D gene is TRBD2 (6 bases). The germline CDR1 and CDR2 sequences are SGHAT and FQNNGV. Trimming pared 1 base from V and 2 bases from J, leaving 12 bases between. This CDR3 spans 15 amino acids. CDR3 nucleotides: TGTGCCAGCAGCTTAGTGGCTAGCGCCGCCTACGAGCAGTACTTC. Translation: CASSLVASAAYEQYF.

The chain recombines TRBV5-5 with TRBJ2-7; 10 nucleotides align to TRBD1. V shed 3 bases and J 2 bases; nucleotides not matched to a gene: 8. Per the germline V gene, CDR1 is SGHKS and CDR2 is YYEKEE (reference sequence). This CDR3 is built from 16 residues. The CDR3 DNA reads as TGTGCCAGCAGCTGGGAGGACAGGGGGTATACCTACGAGCAGTACTTC. The encoded protein is CASSWEDRGYTYEQYF.

The DNA for the CDR3 is TGTGCCAGCAGCTTAGCAGCCCGACTACAAACGGGGTACAATGAGCAGTTCTTC. Its translation is CASSLAARLQTGYNEQFF. This rearrangement joins TRBV7-8 to TRBJ2-1; TRBD2 is a possible D gene (5 bases). This CDR3 has 18 residues. With 0 bases removed from V and 4 bases from J, the gap between germline ends came to 19 bases. In germline, CDR1 is SGHVS, CDR2 FQNEAQ.